Following are 3 T cell receptor beta chains from one sample sequenced in a study of OX40 agonist ivuxolimab in advanced cancers. Assay used: immunoSEQ multiplex PCR; TCRdb lists only in-frame clones, some missing. The sample records around 51,000 clones, 65% to 85% being singletons. The material was CD4+ or CD8+ T cells sorted from blood, obtained in a trial of the OX40 agonist ivuxolimab. The receptors come from an adult with an advanced solid tumor such as melanoma, head and neck, liver or kidney cancer.

CDR3 sequence: CASSIDSSGANVLTF. Written as DNA, the CDR3 is TGCGCCAGCAGTATCGACAGCTCTGGGGCCAACGTCCTGACTTTC. J is TRBJ2-6 and V is TRBV5-1; D is possibly TRBD1 (5 bases). The CDR3 is 15 amino acids. Per germline, CDR1 SGHRS and CDR2 YFSETQ. The V end was cut by 5 bases, the J end by 0 bases, with 9 bases between. The variable domain in full, with the rest retrieved from reference TRBV5-1 and TRBJ2-6, is KAGVTQTPRYLIKTRGQQVTLSCSPISGHRSVSWYQQTPGQGLQFLFEYFSETQRNKGNFPGRFSGRQFSNSRSEMNVSTLELGDSALYLCASSIDSSGANVLTFGAGSRLTVL.

The gene calls are TRBV18 and TRBJ2-3; D gene unclear. The CDR3 spans 11 residues. Trimming shortened V by 8 bases and J by 6 bases, and 9 bases separated the two germline ends. The germline gives CDR1 KGHSH, CDR2 LQKENI. The CDR3 loop reads CASAKEDTQYF. The CDR3 DNA reads as TGTGCCAGCGCTAAGGAGGATACGCAGTATTTT.

This clone appeared a few times. The chain has TRBV7-9 and TRBJ1-2, with a possible D match to TRBD1 (5 bases). Germline loops: CDR1 SEHNR, CDR2 FQNEAQ (reference sequence). The length of the CDR3 is 14 residues. With 1 base removed from V and 5 bases from J, the gap between germline ends came to 11 bases. The CDR3 loop reads CASSLEAGLYGYTF. The CDR3 region has the DNA TGTGCCAGCAGCTTAGAGGCGGGGCTTTATGGCTACACCTTC.